The clone carrying this T cell receptor beta chain was seen a handful of times. From the RT-PCR reads, TCRdb called clonotypes with MiXCR, one entry per CDR3 protein. The sample includes 150,000 to 200,000 distinct CDR3 sequences, about 24% of them seen just once. This sample was included in a study of patients and donors after allogeneic stem cell transplantation. Trimming took 5 bases from V and 3 from J; bases not matched to a gene: 7. CDR3 length: 15 amino acids. The germline CDR1 and CDR2 sequences are SGHTA and FQGNSA. The rearrangement uses TRBV7-2 and TRBJ1-5; 7 nucleotides match TRBD1. This TCR was sampled from a human donor who was either an allogeneic HSCT recipient or a stem cell or donor lymphocyte infusion donor (not recorded which). It is not recorded whose cells these are; they may come from a transplant donor. The sample was blood, either unsorted or a sorted T cell fraction (not recorded which). DNA for the CDR3: TGTGCCAGCAGCGCCAAGACAGGGCTCAATCAGCCCCAGCATTTT. It translates to CASSAKTGLNQPQHF.